The present T cell receptor (beta chain) was sequenced within a study of blood T cell repertoires in COVID-19. Turning to the study itself: Sites across the United States, Italy and Spain contributed samples from acute and convalescent COVID-19.

The length of the CDR3 is 13 residues. With 6 bases clipped from V and 6 bases from J, the junction kept 9 bases outside the gene matches. Germline assignment: CDR1 SQVTM and CDR2 ANQGSEA. Original processing methods: Amplification of reference gene primers was used by the study to estimate nucleated cell counts. Some clones are missing from TCRdb's copy, which holds only in-frame ones; the method was immunoSEQ multiplex PCR. D and trimming were read from the DNA, whereas the V and J calls and clone size are those reported in that table. The sample lists roughly 190,000 clones; about four fifths were seen once.

Sequenced: PBMCs or T cells enriched from blood (not recorded which). The rearrangement joins TRBV29-1 to TRBJ1-2, with TRBD1 identical over 8 bases. This sequence originates from a man aged 35-49 years who had recovered from COVID-19. As DNA, the CDR3 is TGCAGCGTCCGGGACAGGTCCCGGGATGGCTACACCTTC. The encoded protein is CSVRDRSRDGYTF.